A single sample is the source of the 11 T cell receptor beta chains below, sequenced in a study of T cells in Graves' hyperthyroidism and ophthalmopathy. TCR beta CDR3 regions were amplified from RNA. Primed by the HTBI set, a first-round RT-PCR was run on the TCR CDR3. TCRdb used MiXCR to reprocess the multiplex PCR reads, holding one entry per CDR3 protein. Seen here are about 690,000 distinct CDR3 sequences, 17% observed once, and the top ten hold roughly a sixth. Sample: blood. These receptors were taken from a middle-aged man with Graves' hyperthyroidism.

The CDR3 DNA sequence: TGCGCCAGCAGCCAGCCACAAGGGGGACTAGCGAAAGAGACCCAGTACTTC. Translated, it gives CASSQPQGGLAKETQYF. V is TRBV4-1 and J is TRBJ2-5; 10 nucleotides align to TRBD2. The J segment lost 3 bases and the V segment lost 3 bases, leaving 10 bases of the junction unmatched. The CDR3 runs to 17 residues. CDR1 and CDR2 (germline): MGHRA, YSYEKL.

This clonotype appeared many times. The chain couples TRBV12-3 or TRBV12-4 to TRBJ1-6, with D perhaps TRBD1 (6 bases). V lost 4 bases and J 7 bases, leaving 8 bases between the germline ends. This CDR3 spans 13 amino acids. CDR3 in DNA: TGTGCCAGCAGTTGGACAGTAAATTCACCCCTCCACTTT. It is translated as CASSWTVNSPLHF.

This clonotype has at least ten counts. This chain joins TRBV12-3 or TRBV12-4 and TRBJ2-3; either TRBD1 or TRBD2 may fit D (5 bases each). The length of the CDR3 is 16 residues. Trimming left V 7 bases short and J 2 bases short, with 19 bases between. The CDR3 here is CASNLSGRGPTDTQYF. The DNA for the CDR3 is TGTGCCAGCAACCTAAGCGGCCGGGGACCCACAGATACGCAGTATTTT.

This clonotype was recorded many times. V and J are TRBV6-1 and TRBJ2-7; TRBD2 might be the D (6 bases). The CDR3 consists of 14 residues. From germline, CDR1 is MNHNS and CDR2 SASEGT. Trimming cost V 4 bases and J 0 bases, with 10 bases left between them. CDR3 DNA sequence: TGTGCCAGCAGTGCGGCGGGGATCTCCTACGAGCAGTACTTC. It specifies CASSAAGISYEQYF.

This clonotype was observed many times. V usage is TRBV25-1 and J usage is TRBJ2-5, with a tentative D call TRBD1 (7 bases). The CDR3 totals 15 residues. Trimming shortened V by 3 bases and J by 5 bases, and 16 bases separated the two germline ends. The germline V gene encodes CDR1 MGHDK and CDR2 SYGVNS. The CDR3 bases are TGTGCCAGCAGTGACCCGACAGGGACTGGGGAGACCCAGTACTTC. Translating it yields CASSDPTGTGETQYF.

This clonotype appeared many times. The V call is TRBV11-2, the J call TRBJ2-2; weak D call: TRBD2 (6 bases). The ends were cut back, 4 bases at V and 5 bases at J, with 11 bases in the middle. Germline loops: CDR1 SGHAT, CDR2 FQNNGV. CDR3 length equals 14 residues. In DNA, the CDR3 is TGTGCCAGCAGCTCGATAGCGGAAACCGGGGAGCTGTTTTTT. Protein sequence: CASSSIAETGELFF. Supplemented by reference TRBV11-2 and TRBJ2-2, the full variable domain reads EAGVAQSPRYKIIEKRQSVAFWCNPISGHATLYWYQQILGQGPKLLIQFQNNGVVDDSQLPKDRFSAERLKGVDSTLKIQPAKLEDSAVYLCASSSIAETGELFFGEGSRLTVL.

Many counts were recorded for this clonotype. The chain recombines TRBV6-1 with TRBJ2-3, with no clear D. Germline-derived CDR1 and CDR2 are MNHNS and SASEGT. V dropped 4 bases and J dropped 2 bases, with 7 bases sitting between them. This CDR3 contains 13 residues. CDR3 sequence reads: CASSASNTDTQYF. In nucleotides, the CDR3 is TGTGCCAGCAGTGCTTCCAACACAGATACGCAGTATTTT.

The rearrangement links TRBV16 to TRBJ2-7; D is perhaps TRBD2 (6 bases). This CDR3 is 13 amino acids long. V lost 2 bases to trimming and J lost 6 bases, with 11 bases between them. Per the germline V gene, CDR1 is KGHSY and CDR2 is FQNENV. CDR3 loop: CASSQRRAGEQYF. As DNA, the CDR3 is TGTGCCAGCAGCCAAAGGAGGGCGGGCGAGCAGTACTTC.

This clonotype was seen repeatedly, ten times or more. The V and J genes are TRBV6-1 and TRBJ2-7; 7 bases agree with TRBD2. Germline lookup yields CDR1 MNHNS and CDR2 SASEGT. After removal of 7 bases from V and 1 base from J, the junction contained 7 bases not matched to a gene. The CDR3 runs to 14 residues. The CDR3 DNA reads as TGTGCCAGCACTTCTGGGGGGGTTTCCTACGAGCAGTACTTC. This codes for CASTSGGVSYEQYF.

Here the CDR3 reads CASKGQQMNTEAFF. The CDR3, as DNA: TGTGCCAGCAAGGGACAGCAAATGAACACTGAAGCTTTCTTT. The chain has TRBV18 and TRBJ1-1, with 7 bases identical to TRBD1. The V and J ends lost 8 bases and 0 bases, in that order; junction bases with no gene match: 6. The CDR3 length is 14 residues. Germline V lookup: CDR1 KGHSH, CDR2 LQKENI.

The chain joins TRBV7-9 to TRBJ1-3; 9 bases are shared with TRBD1. Germline CDR1 is SEHNR and CDR2 is FQNEAQ (reference sequence). The CDR3 length is 15 residues. The V and J ends lost 5 bases and 5 bases, in that order; junction bases with no gene match: 7. The DNA of the CDR3 is TGTGCCAGCAGCAAGGACAGGGGTAAAAGAAACACCATATATTTT. Residues: CASSKDRGKRNTIYF.